A single sample is the source of the 18 T cell receptor beta chains below, sequenced in a study of regulatory T cells in long-lasting Graves disease. Library construction for TCR beta used iRepertoire HTBI primers and Arm-PCR of CDR3 regions. MiXCR, applied by TCRdb to the multiplex PCR reads, yields one record per CDR3 protein. The table has roughly 420,000 distinct CDR3 sequences, about 14% seen once; the top ten hold around a sixth. As to time point: newly diagnosed GD, antithyroid drugs for less than 3 months. PBMC-extracted RNA yielded the TCR library. These same data were also listed under a study on T cells in Graves' hyperthyroidism and ophthalmopathy.

The sample in question was peripheral blood mononuclear cells (PBMCs), obtained at new diagnosis, from a patient treated with antithyroid drugs. The receptor source for this set is a woman in her forties or fifties with Graves disease.

Turning to this clonotype: A much larger clone lies a single base off, so this may be a read error. The CDR3 reads CGSSPRQGSEKLFF. Here the CDR3 DNA reads TGTGGCAGCTCACCACGTCAGGGGTCGGAAAAACTGTTTTTT. This chain joins TRBV18 and TRBJ1-4; tentatively, D is TRBD1 (6 bases). The CDR3 is 14 amino acids. Looked up from germline, CDR1 is KGHSH and CDR2 is LQKENI. Supplemented by reference TRBV18 and TRBJ1-4, the full variable domain reads NAGVMQNPRHLVRRRGQEARLRCSPMKGHSHVYWYRQLPEEGLKFMVYLQKENIIDESGMPKERFSAEFPKEGPSILRIQQVVRGDSAAYFCGSSPRQGSEKLFFGSGTQLSVL.

The rearrangement links TRBV19 to TRBJ2-2, with 7 bases that match TRBD2. The CDR3 spans 16 residues. The V gene's germline CDR1 is LNHDA and CDR2 SQIVND (reference sequence). J was trimmed by 0 bases and V by 3 bases; bases with no gene match: 4. The CDR3 DNA sequence: TGTGCCAGTAGTATCGGGGCGGGAGCGAACACCGGGGAGCTGTTTTTT. The encoded protein is CASSIGAGANTGELFF. The whole variable domain, filled in from reference TRBV19 and TRBJ2-2, reads DGGITQSPKYLFRKEGQNVTLSCEQNLNHDAMYWYRQDPGQGLRLIYYSQIVNDFQKGDIAEGYSVSREKKESFPLTVTSAQKNPTAFYLCASSIGAGANTGELFFGEGSRLTVL.

Comments on this clonotype: This could be a read error, since a much larger clone is one nucleotide away. This chain joins TRBV12-3 or TRBV12-4 and TRBJ2-1; 8 bases fit TRBD2. This CDR3 is 15 amino acids long. The CDR3 region is CASSPREGPNNEQSF. Written as DNA, the CDR3 is TGTGCCAGCAGTCCCCGGGAGGGCCCTAACAATGAGCAGTCCTTC.

A word on this clonotype: This could be a read error, since a much larger clone is one nucleotide away. The chain joins TRBV3-1 to TRBJ2-7; 8 nucleotides line up with TRBD2. V was clipped by 11 bases and J by 0 bases; unmatched bases: 12. The CDR3 contains 15 residues. Germline V gives CDR1 LGHDT, CDR2 YNNKEL (reference sequence). Here the CDR3 reads CAGGRSGKSSYEQYF. DNA of the CDR3: TGTGCCGGCGGACGTAGCGGGAAAAGCTCCTACGAGCAGTACTTC.

This clonotype appeared many times. The chain links TRBV30 to TRBJ2-2, with D maybe TRBD2 (5 bases). Germline V gene sequence: CDR1 GTSNPN, CDR2 SVGIG (reference sequence). This CDR3 contains 14 residues. Trimming left V 3 bases short and J 3 bases short, with 11 bases between. The CDR3 nucleotides are TGTGCCTGGAGAGGCAGGACTTACACCGGGGAGCTGTTTTTT. Its translation: CAWRGRTYTGELFF.

This clonotype appeared a few times. The chain joins TRBV7-8 to TRBJ2-7; D is possibly TRBD1 or TRBD2 (7 bases each). V lost 4 bases, J lost 5 bases, and 24 bases lay in between. This CDR3 has 17 residues. From germline, CDR1 is SGHVS and CDR2 FQNEAQ. This CDR3 is CASSCFRGTTCLDEQYF. As DNA, the CDR3 is TGTGCCAGCAGCTGCTTCAGGGGGACTACCTGTCTCGACGAGCAGTACTTC.

This clonotype was seen only a few times. A read error may explain this, as a much larger clone is one base away. The V call is TRBV28, the J call TRBJ2-7; D possibly corresponds to TRBD1 (5 bases). This CDR3 has 15 residues. Trimming removed 7 bases from V and 5 bases from J, with 21 bases in between. Per the germline V gene, CDR1 is MDHEN and CDR2 is SYDVKM. The CDR3 DNA reads as TGTGCCAGCACCCGCCCCAAGGGGCGCAGCCACGAGCAGTACTTC. It codes for CASTRPKGRSHEQYF.

This clonotype has at least ten counts. This rearrangement joins TRBV9 to TRBJ1-5; perhaps TRBD1 as D (5 bases). The CDR3 is 14 residues long. Trimming pared 5 bases from V and 1 base from J, leaving 10 bases between. Germline CDR1 reads SGDLS; CDR2 reads YYNGEE. CDR3 residues: CASSEGASNQPQHF. CDR3 nucleotide sequence: TGTGCCAGCAGTGAAGGGGCGAGCAATCAGCCCCAGCATTTT.

This clonotype showed up many times. The chain joins TRBV5-1 to TRBJ2-3; 7 nucleotides agree with TRBD2. The ends lost 0 bases at V and 6 bases at J; junction bases unmatched: 7. Germline CDR1 SGHRS, CDR2 YFSETQ. This CDR3 region has 15 residues. CDR3 bases: TGCGCCAGCAGCTTGGCTAGCGGCCTCGCGGATACGCAGTATTTT. It translates to CASSLASGLADTQYF.

This clonotype was seen ten or more times. The chain uses TRBV7-3 and TRBJ2-6; either TRBD1 or TRBD2 may fit D (5 bases each). Germline values: CDR1 SGHTA, CDR2 FQGTGA. The CDR3 extends over 16 amino acids. The V and J ends lost 5 bases and 4 bases respectively, with 15 bases between them. This CDR3 is CASSRTRGDGANVLTF. CDR3 in DNA: TGTGCCAGCAGCCGTACTAGAGGGGACGGGGCCAACGTCCTGACTTTC.

In the case of this clonotype: A junction end diverges from the germline sequence, so it may reflect a read error. The chain couples TRBV12-3 or TRBV12-4 to TRBJ1-2, with D maybe TRBD1 (5 bases). The CDR3 runs to 14 residues. The CDR3 DNA is TGTGCCAGCAGCTTAGTTGGAGGGGACTATGGCTACACCTTC. The encoded protein is CASSLVGGDYGYTF.

This sequence joins TRBV24-1 and TRBJ1-2; weak D call: TRBD1 (5 bases). The CDR3 consists of 12 residues. Germline CDR1 reads KGHDR; CDR2 reads SFDVKD. V was cut by 9 bases and J by 4 bases, with 11 bases left in between. CDR3 nucleotides: TGTGCCACCGGGGACTCAACCTATGGCTACACCTTC. Translation gives CATGDSTYGYTF.

At least ten counts were recorded for this clonotype. The rearrangement joins TRBV7-2 to TRBJ2-7; D gene uncertain. This CDR3 contains 15 residues. CDR1 is SGHTA and CDR2 is FQGNSA in the germline V gene. Trimming left V 1 base short and J 2 bases short, with 12 bases between. The DNA for the CDR3 is TGTGCCAGCAGCTTAGTGACGGAGTTACCCTACGAGCAGTACTTC. Translating gives CASSLVTELPYEQYF.

This clonotype was seen only a few times. The chain employs TRBV15 and TRBJ1-1; D is perhaps TRBD1 (6 bases). The CDR3 is made up of 15 amino acids. V dropped 6 bases and J dropped 1 base, with 15 bases sitting between them. Looked up from germline, CDR1 is LNHNV and CDR2 is YYDKDF (reference sequence). This chain's CDR3 is CATRAGAGGNTEAFF. In DNA, the CDR3 is TGTGCCACCAGGGCGGGGGCAGGAGGGAACACTGAAGCTTTCTTT.

This clonotype was recorded many times. CDR3 nucleotides: TGTGCCAGCAACCCAACCAGGGAGTGGACCTCGCGCTACACCTTC. Translating gives CASNPTREWTSRYTF. V usage is TRBV28 and J usage is TRBJ1-2; tentatively, D is TRBD1 (5 bases). Germline V gives CDR1 MDHEN, CDR2 SYDVKM. This CDR3 comprises 15 residues. V shed 7 bases and J shed 9 bases, with 24 bases lying between them.

This clonotype has at least ten counts. The CDR3 DNA follows: TGCAGCGCTTCGACAGGGAATTACTACGAGCAGTACTTC. It yields the protein CSASTGNYYEQYF. The chain is built from TRBV29-1 and TRBJ2-7; 7 bases match TRBD1. The CDR3 consists of 13 residues. Germline V gene sequence: CDR1 SQVTM, CDR2 ANQGSEA. The V gene end was trimmed by 7 bases and the J gene end by 3 bases; junction bases not matched to a gene: 9.

This clonotype has a count of ten or more. This rearrangement joins TRBV30 to TRBJ1-2, with unresolved D. Germline loops: CDR1 GTSNPN, CDR2 SVGIG (reference sequence). The CDR3 sequence is 12 residues long. V dropped 0 bases and J dropped 7 bases, with 9 bases sitting between them. CDR3 sequence (DNA): TGTGCCTGGAGTGTACCTGGGGTTGGCTACACCTTC. Amino acid sequence: CAWSVPGVGYTF. Looking up the rest from reference TRBV30 and TRBJ1-2 gives the full variable domain: SQTIHQWPATLVQPVGSPLSLECTVEGTSNPNLYWYRQAAGRGLQLLFYSVGIGQISSEVPQNLSASRPQDRQFILSSKKLLLSDSGFYLCAWSVPGVGYTFGSGTRLTVV.

This clonotype was recorded once. This chain uses TRBV10-3 with TRBJ2-1; 10 bases line up with TRBD2. From germline, CDR1 is ENHRY and CDR2 SYGVKD. V lost 10 bases and J lost 9; bases outside the gene matches: 3. This CDR3 spans 11 amino acids. The CDR3 DNA follows: TGTGCCACAGGGACTAGCGTTGAGCAGTTCTTC. Its translation: CATGTSVEQFF.